The 10 T cell receptor beta chains in this list originate from one sample, sequenced in a study of T cells in Graves' hyperthyroidism and ophthalmopathy. Amplification targeted TCR beta CDR3 regions from RNA transcripts. The HTBI primer set was used in a first-round RT-PCR of the TCR CDR3. MiXCR was run by TCRdb on the multiplex PCR reads, yielding one entry per CDR3 protein. Of 500,000 to 600,000 distinct CDR3 sequences listed, 46% are singletons. The sample was peripheral blood or thyroid tissue (not recorded which). Every receptor here comes from a woman aged 18-29 years with Graves' hyperthyroidism.

This rearrangement joins TRBV4-1 to TRBJ1-2, with 10 bases lining up with TRBD1. CDR1 and CDR2 from the germline V gene are MGHRA and YSYEKL. J was trimmed by 4 bases and V by 6 bases; bases with no gene match: 5. The CDR3 consists of 14 residues. CDR3: CASSEGQGVYGYTF. CDR3 nucleotide sequence: TGCGCCAGCAGTGAAGGACAGGGGGTCTATGGCTACACCTTC.

The V gene is TRBV24-1, the J gene TRBJ1-2; a possible D gene is TRBD1 (6 bases). CDR3 length: 17 amino acids. Germline V gene lookup returns CDR1 KGHDR and CDR2 SFDVKD. The germline V and J ends were trimmed by 8 bases and 5 bases, with 26 bases remaining between them. This CDR3 reads CATTERDTGVFGYGYTF. CDR3 nucleotide sequence: TGTGCCACCACCGAACGGGACACCGGGGTCTTCGGTTATGGCTACACCTTC.

The J gene is TRBJ1-2, the V gene TRBV7-9; D unclear. The V gene lost 5 bases and the J gene lost 6 bases, with 22 bases spanning the gap. The CDR3 runs 16 residues. CDR1 and CDR2 (germline): SEHNR, FQNEAQ (reference sequence). The CDR3 DNA sequence: TGTGCCAGCAGCCAAGGAGCAACCGCTCCGAGGGATGGCTACACCTTC. Residues: CASSQGATAPRDGYTF. Complete variable domain (other parts from reference TRBV7-9 and TRBJ1-2): DTGVSQNPRHKITKRGQNVTFRCDPISEHNRLYWYRQTLGQGPEFLTYFQNEAQLEKSRLLSDRFSAERPKGSFSTLEIQRTEQGDSAMYLCASSQGATAPRDGYTFGSGTRLTVV.

This rearrangement joins TRBV29-1 to TRBJ1-1, with no clear D. V shed 8 bases and J shed 0 bases, with 10 bases lying between them. The germline gives CDR1 SQVTM, CDR2 ANQGSEA. This CDR3 has 12 amino acids. CDR3 protein: CSLRSLNTEAFF. CDR3 in DNA: TGCAGCCTAAGATCCTTGAACACTGAAGCTTTCTTT. Full variable domain (outside the CDR3, taken from reference TRBV29-1 and TRBJ1-1): SAVISQKPSRDICQRGTSLTIQCQVDSQVTMMFWYRQQPGQSLTLIATANQGSEATYESGFVIDKFPISRPNLTFSTLTVSNMSPEDSSIYLCSLRSLNTEAFFGQGTRLTVV.

V usage is TRBV7-2 and J usage is TRBJ2-2, with TRBD1 matching 7 bases. This CDR3 has 17 residues. Germline V gene lookup returns CDR1 SGHTA and CDR2 FQGNSA. The ends lost 0 bases at V and 4 bases at J; junction bases unmatched: 8. This CDR3 reads CASSLAQGVGGTGELFF. In DNA form, the CDR3 reads TGTGCCAGCAGCTTAGCGCAGGGGGTGGGTGGCACCGGGGAGCTGTTTTTT.

This clonotype has at least ten counts. The chain couples TRBV7-9 to TRBJ2-2, with D unclear. V was shortened by 11 bases and J by 1 base, with 8 bases between the two germline ends. CDR3 length: 12 residues. From germline, CDR1 is SEHNR and CDR2 FQNEAQ (reference sequence). This CDR3 reads CAGRLNTGELFF. CDR3 in DNA: TGTGCCGGGCGACTGAACACCGGGGAGCTGTTTTTT.

The genes are TRBV7-9 and TRBJ1-1; tentative D call: TRBD1 (6 bases). The V end lost 5 bases, the J end lost 4 bases, and 17 bases lay between the germline ends. Germline V gene lookup returns CDR1 SEHNR and CDR2 FQNEAQ (reference sequence). This CDR3 has 15 amino acids. CDR3 protein: CASSQVPGASTEAFF. In DNA form, the CDR3 reads TGTGCCAGCAGCCAAGTACCGGGGGCGAGCACTGAAGCTTTCTTT.

This clonotype was counted ten times or more. This chain links TRBV19 with TRBJ1-5, with D perhaps TRBD1 (5 bases). CDR1 and CDR2 (germline): LNHDA, SQIVND (reference sequence). V was shortened by 6 bases and J by 4 bases, with 16 bases between the two germline ends. The CDR3 extends over 15 amino acids. CDR3 residues: CASSPQGLPNQPQHF. CDR3 sequence (DNA): TGTGCCAGTAGCCCTCAGGGCCTACCTAATCAGCCCCAGCATTTT. The full variable domain, completed using reference TRBV19 and TRBJ1-5, is DGGITQSPKYLFRKEGQNVTLSCEQNLNHDAMYWYRQDPGQGLRLIYYSQIVNDFQKGDIAEGYSVSREKKESFPLTVTSAQKNPTAFYLCASSPQGLPNQPQHFGDGTRLSIL.

J is TRBJ1-1 and V is TRBV12-3 or TRBV12-4; TRBD1 agrees at 10 bases. The CDR3 extends over 15 amino acids. Trimming cost V 6 bases and J 6 bases; bases outside gene matches: 10. The CDR3 coding sequence is TGTGCCAGCAGCGACAGGGGGCGCGGAGTACCTGAAGCTTTCTTT. This codes for CASSDRGRGVPEAFF.

This clonotype was observed at least ten times. The CDR3 DNA follows: TGCGCCAGCAGCCATTACGGGACTCCGGGGGAGACCCAGTACTTC. Translating it yields CASSHYGTPGETQYF. The chain carries TRBV4-1 and TRBJ2-5; D perhaps matches TRBD2 (6 bases). The CDR3 has 15 amino acids. Germline loops: CDR1 MGHRA, CDR2 YSYEKL. Trimming took 3 bases from V and 5 from J, leaving 16 bases between them.